The 28 T cell receptor beta chains given below trace back to one sample, sequenced in a study of T cells in Graves' hyperthyroidism and ophthalmopathy. RNA transcripts provided the source from which TCR beta CDR3 regions were amplified. The TCR CDR3 was amplified in a first-round RT-PCR using the HTBI primer set. Each CDR3 protein is one row after TCRdb ran MiXCR on the multiplex PCR reads. The sample consists of approximately 350,000 distinct CDR3 sequences, roughly 15% of them appearing once. Input material: blood. The receptors here all came from a woman between 55 and 75 years old with Graves' ophthalmopathy.

This clonotype was seen at least ten times. The V gene is TRBV5-8, the J gene TRBJ2-7, with 8 bases matching TRBD1. The germline V gene has CDR1 SGHTS and CDR2 YDEGEE. V trimming: 3 bases; J trimming: 2 bases; junction bases outside the gene matches: 10. The CDR3 runs 16 residues. The CDR3 is CASSSDSGGLAYEQYF. As DNA, the CDR3 is TGTGCCAGCAGCTCGGACTCAGGGGGCCTGGCCTACGAGCAGTACTTC.

This clonotype was observed a single time. Given a much more abundant clone one base away, this may be a read error. This chain uses TRBV10-3 with TRBJ2-7; tentatively, D is TRBD2 (5 bases). This CDR3 has 14 residues. The germline V gene encodes CDR1 ENHRY and CDR2 SYGVKD. The CDR3 DNA reads TGTGCCTTCAGTGAGCCGGGAATCACTATTGGGCAGTACTTC. The encoded protein is CAFSEPGITIGQYF.

Ten or more counts support this clonotype. The genes are TRBV7-9 and TRBJ2-3; 9 bases match TRBD1. The CDR3 spans 17 residues. Germline V gene data show CDR1 as SEHNR and CDR2 as FQNEAQ (reference sequence). V lost 2 bases to trimming and J lost 6 bases; unmatched junction nucleotides: 12. The CDR3 nucleotides are TGTGCCAGCAGCTTACCGGGACAGGGATCCTTGGAGGATACGCAGTATTTT. Translating gives CASSLPGQGSLEDTQYF.

This clonotype was found many times. The gene calls are TRBV7-8 and TRBJ1-3; D remains ambiguous. Germline V gene data show CDR1 as SGHVS and CDR2 as FQNEAQ. V was shortened by 5 bases and J by 6 bases, with 14 bases between the two germline ends. This CDR3 has 14 amino acids. DNA of the CDR3: TGTGCCAGCAGCCTCGCCCCCAGAGTAAACACCATATATTTT. This translates into CASSLAPRVNTIYF.

As DNA, the CDR3 is TGTGCCTGGGGGGACAGGGGTATGTGGGGTGCTAATGAAAAACTGTTTTTT. Translation gives CAWGDRGMWGANEKLFF. The V gene is TRBV30, the J gene TRBJ1-4; TRBD1 agrees at 10 bases. The CDR3 contains 17 residues. Per the germline V gene, CDR1 is GTSNPN and CDR2 is SVGIG (reference sequence). V lost 5 bases to trimming and J lost 3 bases; unmatched junction nucleotides: 12.

This clonotype was detected ten times or more. This chain connects TRBV5-1 to TRBJ1-4, with D possibly matching TRBD1 (5 bases). The germline V and J ends were trimmed by 0 bases and 8 bases, with 14 bases remaining between them. The CDR3 has 15 residues. From germline, CDR1 is SGHRS and CDR2 YFSETQ. CDR3 sequence reads: CASSLEQGEWEKLFF. The CDR3 DNA is TGCGCCAGCAGCTTGGAGCAGGGAGAGTGGGAAAAACTGTTTTTT.

This clonotype was recorded at least ten times. The chain uses TRBV7-2 and TRBJ2-7; 14 bases match TRBD2. CDR3 size: 15 residues. CDR1 is SGHTA and CDR2 is FQGNSA in the germline V gene. The J segment lost 7 bases and the V segment lost 3 bases, leaving 5 bases of the junction unmatched. DNA for the CDR3: TGTGCCAGCAGCTTCCCGGGACTAGCGGGAGTTGAGCAGTACTTC. This gives the protein CASSFPGLAGVEQYF.

V is TRBV12-3 or TRBV12-4 and J is TRBJ1-2; no clear D gene. V lost 0 bases and J 6 bases, leaving 17 bases between the germline ends. CDR3 length equals 16 residues. The CDR3 region has the DNA TGTGCCAGCAGTTTAGCGCTCGGGCACACCCCCAATGGCTACACCTTC. It specifies CASSLALGHTPNGYTF.

This clonotype was picked up many times. The chain employs TRBV20-1 and TRBJ2-3; 7 bases are a match to TRBD2. The CDR3 has 14 amino acids. V shed 3 bases and J 5 bases; nucleotides not matched to a gene: 8. The germline gives CDR1 DFQATT, CDR2 SNEGSKA (reference sequence). CDR3 sequence: CSASSAGEVDTQYF. DNA for the CDR3: TGCAGTGCTAGCTCTGCGGGAGAAGTAGATACGCAGTATTTT.

The J gene is TRBJ2-3, the V gene TRBV10-3; 7 nucleotides agree with TRBD1. The CDR3 loop spans 14 amino acids. V was pared by 10 bases and J by 0 bases, with 7 bases of the junction left unmatched. From germline, CDR1 is ENHRY and CDR2 SYGVKD. CDR3 loop: CATQTGVSTDTQYF. The CDR3 nucleotides are TGTGCCACTCAAACAGGGGTCAGCACAGATACGCAGTATTTT.

The chain joins TRBV5-8 to TRBJ1-1; tentative D call: TRBD1 (6 bases). The CDR3 is 16 amino acids. Germline-derived CDR1 and CDR2 are SGHTS and YDEGEE. V was cut by 0 bases and J by 0 bases, with 12 bases left in between. CDR3 coding DNA: TGTGCCAGCAGCTTGGGGGGGGGCGGGGTGAACACTGAAGCTTTCTTT. Protein: CASSLGGGGVNTEAFF.

The sample holds many counts of this clonotype. CDR3 protein: CASQDRGRNQPQHF. CDR3 DNA sequence: TGTGCCAGCCAAGACAGGGGACGCAATCAGCCCCAGCATTTT. The rearrangement links TRBV2 to TRBJ1-5; 8 positions agree with TRBD1. The CDR3 runs 14 residues. CDR1 SNHLY and CDR2 FYNNEI come from the germline V gene. V lost 8 bases and J lost 2; bases outside the gene matches: 5.

This clonotype was seen ten or more times. This chain joins TRBV6-1 and TRBJ1-5; D is ambiguous. Germline V CDR1 and CDR2: MNHNS, SASEGT. Trimming removed 5 bases at V and 4 bases at J, with 6 bases between. This CDR3 region has 12 residues. The CDR3 nucleotides read TGTGCCAGCAGTAGTAGGAATCAGCCCCAGCATTTT. It is translated as CASSSRNQPQHF.

This clonotype was seen only a few times. This chain links TRBV4-1 with TRBJ2-7; 7 bases align to TRBD2. CDR3 length: 16 residues. From germline, CDR1 is MGHRA and CDR2 YSYEKL. Trimming at V came to 3 bases and at J to 0 bases, leaving 8 bases not matched to a gene. This chain's CDR3 is CASSQISGASSYEQYF. DNA of the CDR3: TGCGCCAGCAGCCAGATAAGCGGGGCCAGCTCCTACGAGCAGTACTTC.

The chain combines TRBV28 with TRBJ2-1; D uncertain. CDR3 length equals 16 residues. V was trimmed by 4 bases and J by 2 bases, leaving 15 bases between them. Germline V lookup: CDR1 MDHEN, CDR2 SYDVKM. DNA for the CDR3: TGTGCCAGCAGTTCACCTATAGGTTGGGCCTACAATGAGCAGTTCTTC. The encoded protein is CASSSPIGWAYNEQFF.

This clonotype has more than one count but fewer than ten. The V gene is TRBV30, the J gene TRBJ2-7, with D possibly matching TRBD1 (6 bases). V lost 1 base, J lost 1 base, and 8 bases lay in between. Germline CDR1 and CDR2: GTSNPN and SVGIG (reference sequence). The CDR3 sequence is 13 residues long. CDR3 residues: CAWSDGTSYEQYF. The CDR3 bases are TGTGCCTGGAGTGATGGGACATCCTACGAGCAGTACTTC.

This sequence joins TRBV9 and TRBJ2-7; 9 nucleotides line up with TRBD1. V lost 2 bases, J lost 5 bases, and 5 bases stayed unmatched. CDR1 and CDR2 (germline): SGDLS, YYNGEE. CDR3 size: 14 residues. The CDR3 region has the DNA TGTGCCAGCAGCGTCGGGACAGGGAGAAACGAGCAGTACTTC. It translates to CASSVGTGRNEQYF.

In this sample, this clonotype turned up a few times. This chain uses TRBV6-1 with TRBJ2-7; D assignment may be TRBD1 or TRBD2 (5 bases each). The CDR3 extends over 13 amino acids. V was cut by 8 bases and J by 1 base, with 12 bases left in between. Germline V CDR1 and CDR2: MNHNS, SASEGT. DNA of the CDR3: TGTGCCAGCCGAGGGGCGGGTTCCTACGAGCAGTACTTC. Encoded protein: CASRGAGSYEQYF.

This clonotype was seen a handful of times. The chain recombines TRBV20-1 with TRBJ1-1, with 9 bases identical to TRBD1. Losses at the gene ends were 6 bases for V and 3 bases for J; bases not matched to a gene: 5. From germline, CDR1 is DFQATT and CDR2 SNEGSKA (reference sequence). This CDR3 spans 13 amino acids. The CDR3 sequence: CSAKTGGDTEAFF. CDR3 bases: TGCAGTGCGAAGACAGGGGGGGACACTGAAGCTTTCTTT.

This clonotype was seen many times. The chain employs TRBV2 and TRBJ2-1, with 10 bases lining up with TRBD2. The CDR3 consists of 16 residues. V was pared by 0 bases and J by 7 bases, with 6 bases of the junction left unmatched. The germline V gene encodes CDR1 SNHLY and CDR2 FYNNEI. The chain's CDR3 is CASSEAWTSGGNEQFF. The CDR3 DNA follows: TGTGCCAGCAGTGAAGCTTGGACTAGCGGAGGTAATGAGCAGTTCTTC.

This clonotype came up many times. The genes are TRBV12-3 or TRBV12-4 and TRBJ2-2; no clear D gene. Trimming left V 3 bases short and J 1 base short, with 9 bases between. The CDR3 runs 15 residues. This chain's CDR3 is CASSFGRMNTGELFF. The CDR3, as DNA: TGTGCCAGCAGTTTCGGACGGATGAACACCGGGGAGCTGTTTTTT.

This clonotype was seen at least ten times. The chain has TRBV7-2 and TRBJ2-2; D not resolved. V shed 5 bases and J shed 3 bases, with 13 bases lying between them. The CDR3 runs 15 residues. Germline V gene sequence: CDR1 SGHTA, CDR2 FQGNSA. The CDR3 here is CASSPRPRYTGELFF. CDR3 DNA: TGTGCCAGCAGCCCCCGCCCGCGTTACACCGGGGAGCTGTTTTTT.

The sample holds a few counts of this clonotype. The chain links TRBV27 to TRBJ2-7, with 11 positions matching TRBD2. Looked up from germline, CDR1 is MNHEY and CDR2 is SMNVEV (reference sequence). V shed 3 bases, J shed 7 bases, and the junction held 2 bases outside the gene matches. This CDR3 is 13 amino acids long. CDR3 loop: CASSFSGRVEQYF. For the CDR3, the DNA is TGTGCCAGCAGTTTTAGCGGGAGGGTTGAGCAGTACTTC.

V usage is TRBV19 and J usage is TRBJ1-1; 7 positions agree with TRBD1. The CDR3 spans 12 residues. The germline CDR1 and CDR2 sequences are LNHDA and SQIVND (reference sequence). V shed 9 bases and J 3 bases; nucleotides not matched to a gene: 4. CDR3 in DNA: TGTGCCAGCGTGGGACAGTACACTGAAGCTTTCTTT. Protein: CASVGQYTEAFF.

This clonotype was picked up many times. DNA for the CDR3: TGTGCCAGCAGCCCCGGGACAGGGGACACAGATACGCAGTATTTT. Translated: CASSPGTGDTDTQYF. V usage is TRBV5-6 and J usage is TRBJ2-3; 10 bases fit TRBD1. Germline V gene sequence: CDR1 SGHDT, CDR2 YYEEEE. There are 15 residues in the CDR3. The trim removed 4 bases at V and 2 bases at J, leaving 4 bases unmatched.

This clonotype was observed a few times. J is TRBJ2-3 and V is TRBV7-9; TRBD1 aligns across 9 bases. Germline V gene sequence: CDR1 SEHNR, CDR2 FQNEAQ (reference sequence). CDR3 length equals 17 residues. The trim removed 0 bases at V and 4 bases at J, leaving 8 bases unmatched. The chain's CDR3 is CASSLALTGGAADTQYF. The CDR3 DNA is TGTGCCAGCAGCTTAGCACTTACAGGGGGCGCGGCAGATACGCAGTATTTT.

This clonotype was picked up many times. This chain uses TRBV20-1 with TRBJ2-3; TRBD2 agrees at 16 bases. The CDR3 is 15 residues long. V lost 6 bases to trimming and J lost 4 bases; unmatched junction nucleotides: 4. From germline, CDR1 is DFQATT and CDR2 SNEGSKA (reference sequence). The chain's CDR3 is CSAGTSGRAADTQYF. The CDR3 DNA follows: TGCAGTGCGGGGACTAGCGGGAGGGCGGCAGATACGCAGTATTTT.

This clonotype came up many times. The rearrangement links TRBV2 to TRBJ1-5, with D tentatively TRBD1 (5 bases). The length of the CDR3 is 15 residues. V lost 6 bases and J lost 0, with 12 bases in between. From germline, CDR1 is SNHLY and CDR2 FYNNEI. For the CDR3, the DNA is TGTGCCAGCAGGACGACAGAATTTAGCAATCAGCCCCAGCATTTT. This translates into CASRTTEFSNQPQHF.